The 28 T cell receptor beta chains below come from one sample, sequenced in a study of blood T cell repertoires in COVID-19. Using immunoSEQ multiplex PCR, the repertoire was profiled, and TCRdb retains in-frame clones only, with some absent. The top ten clones hold about 10% of a sample with 100,000 to 150,000 clones, about four fifths of them seen once. Sequenced sample: peripheral blood. The receptors here all came from a man aged 55 to 69 with acute or convalescent COVID-19.

The gene calls are TRBV27 and TRBJ2-5, with 12 bases fitting TRBD2. This CDR3 comprises 17 residues. Trimming took 5 bases from V and 3 from J; bases not matched to a gene: 10. The germline V gene has CDR1 MNHEY and CDR2 SMNVEV (reference sequence). CDR3 sequence (DNA): TGTGCCAGCAGTACGGGACTAGCGGGCAATTTGAAAGAGACCCAGTACTTC. This encodes CASSTGLAGNLKETQYF.

J is TRBJ1-5 and V is TRBV9; 9 nucleotides align to TRBD1. V lost 4 bases and J lost 4; bases outside the gene matches: 6. The CDR3 has 15 residues. The germline CDR1 and CDR2 sequences are SGDLS and YYNGEE. The CDR3 sequence is CASSPGTGRNQPQHF. The CDR3 coding sequence is TGTGCCAGCAGCCCCGGGACAGGGAGAAATCAGCCCCAGCATTTT.

This sequence joins TRBV9 and TRBJ2-7; D not certain. The germline V and J ends were trimmed by 4 bases and 0 bases, with 8 bases remaining between them. The CDR3 spans 13 residues. Germline-derived CDR1 and CDR2 are SGDLS and YYNGEE. CDR3 protein: CASSPFLSYEQYF. The CDR3 coding sequence is TGTGCCAGCAGCCCTTTTCTCTCCTACGAGCAGTACTTC. Supplemented by reference TRBV9 and TRBJ2-7, the full variable domain reads DSGVTQTPKHLITATGQRVTLRCSPRSGDLSVYWYQQSLDQGLQFLIQYYNGEERAKGNILERFSAQQFPDLHSELNLSSLELGDSALYFCASSPFLSYEQYFGPGTRLTVT.

The chain's CDR3 is CASSIFGTQYF. DNA of the CDR3: TGTGCCAGTAGTATCTTCGGGACCCAGTACTTC. V and J are TRBV19 and TRBJ2-5; D is uncertain. V was pared by 3 bases and J by 7 bases, with 6 bases between. The CDR3 totals 11 residues. Germline CDR1 is LNHDA and CDR2 is SQIVND (reference sequence).

The chain has TRBV28 and TRBJ1-6; 10 bases align to TRBD1. Germline V gives CDR1 MDHEN, CDR2 SYDVKM. Germline trimming cut 5 bases from V and 2 bases from J; bases unmatched to any gene: 0. The length of the CDR3 is 15 residues. CDR3 DNA sequence: TGTGCCAGCAGTGACAGGGGGCCCTATAATTCACCCCTCCACTTT. This encodes CASSDRGPYNSPLHF.

The count of this clone is one. The chain couples TRBV27 to TRBJ2-1; D might be TRBD1 (5 bases). CDR3 length equals 20 residues. V lost 0 bases and J 6 bases, leaving 27 bases between the germline ends. Germline values: CDR1 MNHEY, CDR2 SMNVEV (reference sequence). The CDR3 DNA follows: TGTGCCAGCAGTTTATCGCAGGGCAGGAAGTGGGAATGGTACGGCAATGAGCAGTTCTTC. Amino acids: CASSLSQGRKWEWYGNEQFF.

This chain links TRBV6-1 with TRBJ2-1, with D unclear. The CDR3 consists of 14 residues. The germline V gene encodes CDR1 MNHNS and CDR2 SASEGT. Trimming cost V 3 bases and J 6 bases, with 12 bases left between them. CDR3 residues: CASSDQVRGNEQFF. The CDR3, as DNA: TGTGCCAGCAGTGACCAGGTTCGTGGCAATGAGCAGTTCTTC.

The gene calls are TRBV7-9 and TRBJ1-2; 11 bases match TRBD1. The CDR3 runs 14 residues. CDR1 is SEHNR and CDR2 is FQNEAQ in the germline V gene (reference sequence). The trim removed 5 bases at V and 3 bases at J, leaving 2 bases unmatched. CDR3 DNA: TGTGCCAGCAGCGGGGGACAGGGGGACTATGGCTACACCTTC. It yields the protein CASSGGQGDYGYTF.

The chain links TRBV28 to TRBJ2-7; D is perhaps TRBD1 (5 bases). Germline V gene lookup returns CDR1 MDHEN and CDR2 SYDVKM. CDR3 length: 12 amino acids. Deletions cut 4 bases from V and 6 bases from J, with 10 bases between. The CDR3, as DNA: TGTGCCAGCAGTTCAGGGCTTGGCGAGCAGTACTTC. Translated, it gives CASSSGLGEQYF.

CDR3 nucleotide sequence: TGTGCCAGCAGTGAAGACAGGGCGAACTATGGCTACACCTTC. It yields the protein CASSEDRANYGYTF. This chain links TRBV25-1 with TRBJ1-2; TRBD1 matches 7 bases. Germline loops: CDR1 MGHDK, CDR2 SYGVNS. This CDR3 region has 14 residues. J gave up 2 bases and V 2 bases, and 2 bases lay outside the gene matches.

The chain carries TRBV3-1 (or the pseudogene TRBV3-2) and TRBJ1-2; 12 positions agree with TRBD1. There are 19 residues in the CDR3. With V trimmed by 4 bases and J by 8 bases, 20 bases remained unmatched. Germline CDR1 and CDR2: LGHDT and YNNKEL (reference sequence). For the CDR3, the DNA is TGTGCCAGCAGCCCCCGTGGCTGGGAATCCGGGACAGGGGGCATGGGCTACACCTTC. Amino acids: CASSPRGWESGTGGMGYTF.

The rearrangement joins TRBV27 to TRBJ2-1; 7 nucleotides match TRBD1. Germline trimming cut 3 bases from V and 9 bases from J; bases unmatched to any gene: 2. The CDR3 consists of 12 residues. Germline CDR1 is MNHEY and CDR2 is SMNVEV (reference sequence). The CDR3 DNA sequence: TGTGCCAGCAGTTTGAGGGGGCGTGAGCAGTTCTTC. Translated: CASSLRGREQFF.

The chain joins TRBV5-4 to TRBJ1-2, with a tentative D call TRBD1 (5 bases). CDR1 SGHNT and CDR2 YYREEE come from the germline V gene (reference sequence). V was cut by 2 bases and J by 3 bases, with 8 bases left in between. This CDR3 has 13 amino acids. The CDR3 is CASSFRDYYGYTF. DNA for the CDR3: TGTGCCAGCAGCTTCAGGGATTACTATGGCTACACCTTC.

J is TRBJ1-6 and V is TRBV7-2; perhaps TRBD1 as D (5 bases). CDR1 and CDR2 (germline): SGHTA, FQGNSA. With 0 bases removed from V and 8 bases from J, the gap between germline ends came to 5 bases. This CDR3 region has 13 residues. The CDR3 region has the DNA TGTGCCAGCAGCTTAGCCAGGGATTCACCCCTCCACTTT. Translated: CASSLARDSPLHF. The full variable domain, completed using reference TRBV7-2 and TRBJ1-6, is GAGVSQSPSNKVTEKGKDVELRCDPISGHTALYWYRQSLGQGLEFLIYFQGNSAPDKSGLPSDRFSAERTGGSVSTLTIQRTQQEDSAVYLCASSLARDSPLHFGNGTRLTVT.

The chain recombines TRBV5-1 with TRBJ2-7, with 8 bases that match TRBD1. Germline trimming cut 4 bases from V and 3 bases from J; bases unmatched to any gene: 6. Germline CDR1 reads SGHRS; CDR2 reads YFSETQ. The CDR3 extends over 14 amino acids. The CDR3 spells CASSRSGGDYEQYF. CDR3 DNA sequence: TGCGCCAGCAGCAGGTCAGGGGGCGACTACGAGCAGTACTTC.

The chain links TRBV6-5 to TRBJ2-7, with 7 bases identical to TRBD1. CDR3 length equals 12 residues. The V gene end was trimmed by 6 bases and the J gene end by 9 bases; junction bases not matched to a gene: 8. The germline CDR1 and CDR2 sequences are MNHEY and SVGAGI. The CDR3 nucleotides are TGTGCCAGCAGCGGGGACAGCCTTTCGCAGTACTTC. Translating it yields CASSGDSLSQYF.

The chain is built from TRBV28 and TRBJ2-1; weak D call: TRBD1 (6 bases). The V end was cut by 6 bases, the J end by 4 bases, with 16 bases between. Germline values: CDR1 MDHEN, CDR2 SYDVKM. CDR3 length: 15 residues. The CDR3 is CASRSGQGSYNEQFF. For the CDR3, the DNA is TGTGCCAGCAGGTCTGGGCAGGGGTCTTACAATGAGCAGTTCTTC.

The gene calls are TRBV18 and TRBJ2-7, with TRBD1 as a possible D gene (8 bases). V lost 4 bases, J lost 6 bases, and 22 bases lay in between. The CDR3 is 16 amino acids. Germline V lookup: CDR1 KGHSH, CDR2 LQKENI. The CDR3 region is CASSRGQGGAGLEQYF. As DNA, the CDR3 is TGTGCCAGCTCACGCGGACAGGGAGGGGCCGGTCTCGAGCAGTACTTC.

The genes are TRBV28 and TRBJ1-5; TRBD1 matches at 8 bases. Germline V CDR1 and CDR2: MDHEN, SYDVKM. The CDR3 totals 15 residues. V shed 6 bases, J shed 2 bases, and the junction held 6 bases outside the gene matches. CDR3 bases: TGTGCCAGCAGACTGACAGGGGCGGGCAATCAGCCCCAGCATTTT. As protein: CASRLTGAGNQPQHF.

The V gene is TRBV6-5, the J gene TRBJ1-1, with 7 bases aligning to TRBD1. This CDR3 is 13 amino acids long. In germline, CDR1 is MNHEY, CDR2 SVGAGI. J gave up 4 bases and V 5 bases, and 4 bases lay outside the gene matches. The CDR3 loop reads CASSIQGFTEAFF. The DNA of the CDR3 is TGTGCCAGCAGTATACAGGGGTTCACTGAAGCTTTCTTT.

The V call is TRBV20-1, the J call TRBJ1-2; TRBD1 aligns across 7 bases. Germline lookup yields CDR1 DFQATT and CDR2 SNEGSKA (reference sequence). The CDR3 spans 14 residues. With V trimmed by 3 bases and J by 7 bases, 11 bases remained unmatched. The CDR3 bases are TGCAGTGCTAGTGGGGCGACAGGGCTGGGTGGCTACACCTTC. This sequence encodes CSASGATGLGGYTF.

The rearrangement links TRBV6-6 to TRBJ2-3; 11 positions match TRBD2. The ends lost 8 bases at V and 4 bases at J; junction bases unmatched: 8. This CDR3 is 15 amino acids long. Germline assignment: CDR1 MNHNY and CDR2 SVGAGI (reference sequence). The CDR3 region has the DNA TGTGCCAGCCGGATAGCGGGAGGGAAAGCAGATACGCAGTATTTT. It encodes CASRIAGGKADTQYF.

V is TRBV9 and J is TRBJ2-2, with D perhaps matching TRBD2 (6 bases). Germline lookup yields CDR1 SGDLS and CDR2 YYNGEE. The CDR3 loop spans 17 amino acids. V lost 2 bases, J lost 1 base, and 15 bases lay in between. The CDR3 bases are TGTGCCAGCAGCGTCCTAGCGCTTGGGAAGAACACCGGGGAGCTGTTTTTT. Translated: CASSVLALGKNTGELFF.

Comments on this clone: With a much larger clone just one base away, this may be a read error. This same CDR3 is encoded by further DNA sequences in the sample. The chain couples TRBV3-1 (or the pseudogene TRBV3-2) to TRBJ1-6; D is uncertain. Germline CDR1 is LGHDT and CDR2 is YNNKEL (reference sequence). There are 13 residues in the CDR3. The CDR3 DNA sequence: TGTGCCAGCAGCCATCCCGGGGATTCACCCCTTCACTTT. As protein: CASSHPGDSPLHF.

This chain joins TRBV29-1 and TRBJ1-6; D uncertain. Germline CDR1 is SQVTM and CDR2 is ANQGSEA. V gave up 6 bases and J gave up 9 bases, with 18 bases separating them. The CDR3 covers 14 residues. In DNA form, the CDR3 reads TGCAGCGTCATGACCGGCGGAGAGAGTTCACCCCTCCACTTT. Translated, it gives CSVMTGGESSPLHF.

The chain has TRBV4-2 and TRBJ1-4; TRBD1 agrees at 8 bases. V lost 0 bases and J lost 3; bases outside the gene matches: 9. The germline V gene has CDR1 LGHNA and CDR2 YNFKEQ. The CDR3 is made up of 18 amino acids. DNA for the CDR3: TGTGCCAGCAGCCAAGATTTGGACAGGGAGGGATCTAATGAAAAACTGTTTTTT. It encodes CASSQDLDREGSNEKLFF.

V and J are TRBV9 and TRBJ2-7; the D is unclear. The CDR3 has 13 amino acids. CDR1 SGDLS and CDR2 YYNGEE come from the germline V gene. Trimming pared 1 base from V and 7 bases from J, leaving 12 bases between. DNA for the CDR3: TGTGCCAGCAGCGTATCCTCCCTTAGAGAGCAGTACTTC. This translates into CASSVSSLREQYF. Full variable domain (rest looked up from reference TRBV9 and TRBJ2-7): DSGVTQTPKHLITATGQRVTLRCSPRSGDLSVYWYQQSLDQGLQFLIQYYNGEERAKGNILERFSAQQFPDLHSELNLSSLELGDSALYFCASSVSSLREQYFGPGTRLTVT.

The chain has TRBV3-1 (or the pseudogene TRBV3-2) and TRBJ1-1; a possible D gene is TRBD1 (6 bases). Trimming removed 6 bases at V and 3 bases at J, with 11 bases between. The CDR3 is 13 residues long. CDR1 is LGHDT and CDR2 is YNNKEL in the germline V gene (reference sequence). In nucleotides, the CDR3 is TGTGCCAGCAGTGGACAGAGGGACACTGAAGCTTTCTTT. This translates into CASSGQRDTEAFF.